The rows below give T cell receptor beta chains drawn from one sample of a study of blood T cells in healthy people across ages. TCRdb re-analysed the 5' RACE reads in MiXCR, keeping a single row per CDR3 protein. The sample consists of 780,000 or so distinct CDR3 sequences, around three fifths of them appearing once. Sequenced sample: blood. The receptors were gathered from a man aged 35-49 years in good health. Both conserved end residues are part of each CDR3. D genes are given only for firm matches. A row's size may be missing; if present it is once, few, many or a size class.

TGTGCCAGCAGTTCACAGGGTAAGCCCCAGCATTTT	CASSSQGKPQHF	.	TRBV28	TRBJ1-5	.
TGCAGTGCTAGAGATCTAAGGGCTCCAGTGGGGACTGAAGCTTTCTTT	CSARDLRAPVGTEAFF	.	TRBV20-1	TRBJ1-1	few
TGTGCCAGCAGTGAAGTAGGGTACAATCAGCCCCAGCATTTT	CASSEVGYNQPQHF	.	TRBV2	TRBJ1-5	.
TGCGCCAGCAGCCAAGACTTACTAGCGGGAGGAATGGTCAATGAGCAGTTCTTC	CASSQDLLAGGMVNEQFF	TRBD2	TRBV4-3	TRBJ2-1	.
TGCGCCAGCAGCGCTCTAGCGGGGGATCAAGAGACCCAGTACTTC	CASSALAGDQETQYF	TRBD2	TRBV5-1	TRBJ2-5	once
TGTGCCAGCAGTCTGGGACGCCATGGAACAGATACGCAGTATTTT	CASSLGRHGTDTQYF	.	TRBV27	TRBJ2-3	.
TGTGCCAGCAGTTTATTGGGACCGACGAGTACTGAAGCTTTCTTT	CASSLLGPTSTEAFF	.	TRBV27	TRBJ1-1	few
TGCAGCGTCGAGCCCGGTAAGGCTCTGCGCGAGCAGTACTTC	CSVEPGKALREQYF	.	TRBV29-1	TRBJ2-7	.
TGTGCCAGCAGCGTAGAGGCGAGGGCTGGGGAGACCCAGTACTTC	CASSVEARAGETQYF	.	TRBV9	TRBJ2-5	few
TGCAGCGCTGCCGGGTCAGGGACTGGAGCTTTCTTT	CSAAGSGTGAFF	.	TRBV29-1	TRBJ1-1	.
TGTGCCATCAGTGAGTCAATGGGGGGCACAGATACGCAGTATTTT	CAISESMGGTDTQYF	.	TRBV10-3	TRBJ2-3	.
TGCAGCGTTGAAGGGACGCGGGAGCAGTACTTC	CSVEGTREQYF	.	TRBV29-1	TRBJ2-7	.
TGTGCCAGCAGCCCCGGGGTCAGGGATCAGCCCCAGCATTTT	CASSPGVRDQPQHF	.	TRBV9	TRBJ1-5	.
TGTGCCAGCAGCCCGCCGGACACGAGGAACATTCAGTACTTC	CASSPPDTRNIQYF	.	TRBV10-1	TRBJ2-4	.
TGTGCCAGCAGCGGAAGACAGGCAATACAAGAGACCCAGTACTTC	CASSGRQAIQETQYF	.	TRBV7-9	TRBJ2-5	few
TGTGCCAGCAGTTTCTCTCAGGCTAGCGGGGGTGAGCAGTTCTTC	CASSFSQASGGEQFF	TRBD2	TRBV27	TRBJ2-1	few
TGTGCCAGCAGCTTCACGTCAGGAGGGGCGATATCTGAAAAACTGTTTTTT	CASSFTSGGAISEKLFF	.	TRBV5-5	TRBJ1-4	.
TGTGCCAGCAGCCCCCGGTCCAGCGGGGGGGCATATGAGACCCAGTACTTC	CASSPRSSGGAYETQYF	TRBD2	TRBV4-2	TRBJ2-5	few
TGTGCCAGCAGCCTTGGACTAGCGGGGGTGGATGAGCAGTTCTTC	CASSLGLAGVDEQFF	TRBD2	TRBV5-1	TRBJ2-1	.
TGTGCCAGCAGCGTCAGGGGGATTGAGCAGTTCTTC	CASSVRGIEQFF	TRBD1	TRBV9	TRBJ2-1	.
TGTGCCACCAGGGGGGAGGGGTTTTCAGATACGCAGTATTTT	CATRGEGFSDTQYF	TRBD2	TRBV24-1	TRBJ2-3	.
TGTGCCAGCGAGAGACTAGCGGGGGGGCAGCAAGAGACCCAGTACTTC	CASERLAGGQQETQYF	TRBD2	TRBV6-2/TRBV6-3	TRBJ2-5	few
TGTGCCAGCAGCGTAAAAGCGGGGGGGCTGAGTGAGCAGTTCTTC	CASSVKAGGLSEQFF	TRBD2	TRBV9	TRBJ2-1	.
TGTGCCAGCAGTCCCTTGGGTCCCACTGACGGTCAGCCCCAGCATTTT	CASSPLGPTDGQPQHF	.	TRBV28	TRBJ1-5	few
TGTGCCAGCAGACGGGGACAGGGGACTCGGGAGCAGTACTTC	CASRRGQGTREQYF	TRBD1	TRBV28	TRBJ2-5	.
TGCGCCAGCAGCCAAGAGGACAGGGGTAATCAGCCCCAGCATTTT	CASSQEDRGNQPQHF	TRBD1	TRBV4-3	TRBJ1-5	few
TGCGCCAGCAGCCGAGGGGAGCGGGGGGCGGCAGATACGCAGTATTTT	CASSRGERGAADTQYF	TRBD2	TRBV5-1	TRBJ2-3	.
TGTGCCAGCAGCCGTTATCGGACCAGGGCTGACGCTTTCTTT	CASSRYRTRADAFF	.	TRBV2	TRBJ1-1	once
TGTGCCAGCAGCAAAGCCGGACAGCCCGACTATGGCTACACCTTC	CASSKAGQPDYGYTF	.	TRBV9	TRBJ1-2	.
TGTGCCAGCAGCGCTGTCCTTAGCGGGATTCGGAGCAATGAGCAGTTCTTC	CASSAVLSGIRSNEQFF	TRBD2	TRBV2	TRBJ2-1	once
TGTGCCAGCAGTTTAGGGATTTGGCGGGGGGGAAGTAGCACAGATACGCAGTATTTT	CASSLGIWRGGSSTDTQYF	TRBD2	TRBV28	TRBJ2-3	few
TGCAGTGCTAGAGTCTCCAGGGGCAGGGAGCAGTTCTTC	CSARVSRGREQFF	.	TRBV20-1	TRBJ2-1	.
TGTGCCAGCAGCTCCACTAGCGGGAGGGCGGTTTACGAGCAGTACTTC	CASSSTSGRAVYEQYF	TRBD2	TRBV13	TRBJ2-7	.
TGCAGTGCTACCCGACTAGCGGGGGGCCTCACAGATACGCAGTATTTT	CSATRLAGGLTDTQYF	TRBD2	TRBV20-1	TRBJ2-3	.
TGCGCCAGCAGCTTGGCGGGGGACTTACACTCCTCCTACAATGAGCAGTTCTTC	CASSLAGDLHSSYNEQFF	.	TRBV5-1	TRBJ2-1	.
TGTGCCAGCAGCCAAGATCTAAGCGTCACATACGCGCAGTATTTT	CASSQDLSVTYAQYF	.	TRBV4-2	TRBJ2-3	many
TGTGCCAGCAGCCAGGACAGGGCTGTAGAGACCCAGTACTTC	CASSQDRAVETQYF	TRBD1	TRBV12-3/TRBV12-4	TRBJ2-5	few
TGTGGGAAAACAGGGAACACTGAAGCTTTCTTT	CGKTGNTEAFF	.	TRBV2	TRBJ1-1	.
TGTGCCAGCCGTGGGCAGTTCTATGGCTACACCTTC	CASRGQFYGYTF	.	TRBV9	TRBJ1-2	few
TGTGCCAGCAGCTCCTCCAACTCTGGGGCCAACGTCCTGACTTTC	CASSSSNSGANVLTF	.	TRBV7-9	TRBJ2-6	many
TGCAGTGCTAGAGGGCCGAATACCGGGACAGGGGGGCTGTCGGCTTTCTTT	CSARGPNTGTGGLSAFF	TRBD1	TRBV20-1	TRBJ1-1	.
TGTGCCAGCAGCTCACAAGGGGCAGGTGGCTACACCTTC	CASSSQGAGGYTF	.	TRBV7-2	TRBJ1-2	few
TGTGCCATCAAGGGGATCAATCAGCCCCAGCATTTT	CAIKGINQPQHF	.	TRBV10-3	TRBJ1-5	few
TGTGCCATCAGTGACGGGACTAGCGGTAATACCGGGGAGCTGTTTTTT	CAISDGTSGNTGELFF	TRBD2	TRBV10-3	TRBJ2-2	.
TGCGCCAGCAGCCAGGGACAGGGGGCGTCCTACGAGCAGTACTTC	CASSQGQGASYEQYF	TRBD1	TRBV4-1	TRBJ2-7	once
TGCAGTGCTAGACCGGGACTAGCGGGAGGCCTAGCCAAAAACATTCAGTACTTC	CSARPGLAGGLAKNIQYF	TRBD2	TRBV20-1	TRBJ2-4	.
TGCAGCGTTGTGTGGGGAGGCTTCAATGAGCAGTTCTTC	CSVVWGGFNEQFF	.	TRBV29-1	TRBJ2-1	few
TGTGCCAGCAGTTTGACAGGGGTGTTAGCCAAAAACATTCAGTACTTC	CASSLTGVLAKNIQYF	TRBD1	TRBV12-3/TRBV12-4	TRBJ2-4	few
TGTGCCAGCAGCTTAGACGCTAGGGGGCGGAAGGACGGCTACACCTTC	CASSLDARGRKDGYTF	TRBD1	TRBV7-8	TRBJ1-2	.
TGTGCCAGCAGTTTCTGGGACAGGGATTCACCCCTCCACTTT	CASSFWDRDSPLHF	TRBD1	TRBV27	TRBJ1-6	few
TGTGCCAGCAGCGTACTAGCGGGGGGGCCTGATGAGCAGTTCTTC	CASSVLAGGPDEQFF	TRBD2	TRBV6-1	TRBJ2-1	once